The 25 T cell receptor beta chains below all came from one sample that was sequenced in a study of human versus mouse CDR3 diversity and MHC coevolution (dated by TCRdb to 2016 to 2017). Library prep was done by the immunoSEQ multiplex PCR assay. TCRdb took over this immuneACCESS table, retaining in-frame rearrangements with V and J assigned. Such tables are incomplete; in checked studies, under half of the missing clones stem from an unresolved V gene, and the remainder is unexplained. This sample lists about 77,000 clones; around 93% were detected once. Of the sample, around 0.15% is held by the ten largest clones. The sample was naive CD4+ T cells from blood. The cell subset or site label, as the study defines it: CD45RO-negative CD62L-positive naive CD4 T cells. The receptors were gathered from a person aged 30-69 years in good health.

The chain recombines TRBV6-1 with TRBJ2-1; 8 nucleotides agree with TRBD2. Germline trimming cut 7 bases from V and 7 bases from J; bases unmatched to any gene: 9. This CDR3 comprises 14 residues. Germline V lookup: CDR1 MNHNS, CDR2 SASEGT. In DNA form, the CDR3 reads TGTGCCAGCATAGAAGCGGGAGTCAGGAATGAGCAGTTCTTC. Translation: CASIEAGVRNEQFF.

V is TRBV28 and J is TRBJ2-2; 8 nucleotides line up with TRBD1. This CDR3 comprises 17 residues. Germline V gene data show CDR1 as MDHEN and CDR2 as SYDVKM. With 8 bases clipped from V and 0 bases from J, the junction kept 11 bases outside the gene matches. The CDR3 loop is CASSSTGQGSNTGELFF. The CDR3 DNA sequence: TGTGCCAGCTCCTCTACAGGACAGGGTTCGAACACCGGGGAGCTGTTTTTT.

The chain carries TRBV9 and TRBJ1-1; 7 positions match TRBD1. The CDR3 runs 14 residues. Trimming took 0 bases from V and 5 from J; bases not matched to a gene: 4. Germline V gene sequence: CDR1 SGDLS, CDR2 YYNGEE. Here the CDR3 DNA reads TGTGCCAGCAGCGTAGACGGCAGGGGGACTGAAGCTTTCTTT. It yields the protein CASSVDGRGTEAFF.

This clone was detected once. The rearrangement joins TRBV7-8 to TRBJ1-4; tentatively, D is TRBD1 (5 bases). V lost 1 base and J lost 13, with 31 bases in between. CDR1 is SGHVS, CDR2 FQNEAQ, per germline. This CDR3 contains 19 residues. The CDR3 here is CASSLGDSRLPVGFKGLFF. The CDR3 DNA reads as TGTGCCAGCAGCTTAGGTGACAGTAGGCTACCAGTAGGCTTTAAAGGACTGTTTTTT.

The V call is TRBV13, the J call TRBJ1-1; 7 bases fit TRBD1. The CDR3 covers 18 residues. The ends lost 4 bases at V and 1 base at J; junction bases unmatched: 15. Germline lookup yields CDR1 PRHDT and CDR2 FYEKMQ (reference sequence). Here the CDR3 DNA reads TGTGCCAGCAGCTCAAAACGTAGGGGGCTTTGGCAGAACACTGAAGCTTTCTTT. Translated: CASSSKRRGLWQNTEAFF.

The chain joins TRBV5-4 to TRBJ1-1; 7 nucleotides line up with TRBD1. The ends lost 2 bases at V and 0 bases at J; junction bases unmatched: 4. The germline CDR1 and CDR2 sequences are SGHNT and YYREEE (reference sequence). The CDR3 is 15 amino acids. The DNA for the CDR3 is TGTGCCAGCAGCTTTTCGGACAGGCTGAACACTGAAGCTTTCTTT. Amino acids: CASSFSDRLNTEAFF.

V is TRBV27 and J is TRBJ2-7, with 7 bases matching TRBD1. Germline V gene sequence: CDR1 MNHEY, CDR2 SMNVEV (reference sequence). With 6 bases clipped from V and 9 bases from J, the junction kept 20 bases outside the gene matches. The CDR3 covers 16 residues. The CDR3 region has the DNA TGTGCCAGCAGGCGGGTTCCGTCGACAGGGACGGGTGTGCAGTACTTC. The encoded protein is CASRRVPSTGTGVQYF.

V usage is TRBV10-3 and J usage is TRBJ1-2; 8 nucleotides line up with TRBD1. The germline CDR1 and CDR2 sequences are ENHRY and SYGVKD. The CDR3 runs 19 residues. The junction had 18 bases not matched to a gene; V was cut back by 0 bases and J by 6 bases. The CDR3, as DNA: TGTGCCATCAGTGAGTCATATGAACAGGGGGATGAATCCCGAAATGGCTACACCTTC. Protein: CAISESYEQGDESRNGYTF.

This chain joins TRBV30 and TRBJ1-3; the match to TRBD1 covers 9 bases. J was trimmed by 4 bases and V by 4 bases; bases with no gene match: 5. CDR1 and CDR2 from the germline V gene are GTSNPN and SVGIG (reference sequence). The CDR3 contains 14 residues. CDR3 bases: TGTGCCTGGAATACAGGGGGCTCCGGAAACACCATATATTTT. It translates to CAWNTGGSGNTIYF.

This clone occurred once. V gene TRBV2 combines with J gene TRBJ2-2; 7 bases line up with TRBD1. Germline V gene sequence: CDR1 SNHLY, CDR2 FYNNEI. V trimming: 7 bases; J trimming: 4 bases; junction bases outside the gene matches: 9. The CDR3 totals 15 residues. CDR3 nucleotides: TGTGCCAGCAACCCAGGGGGAGTGAGCACCGGGGAGCTGTTTTTT. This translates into CASNPGGVSTGELFF.

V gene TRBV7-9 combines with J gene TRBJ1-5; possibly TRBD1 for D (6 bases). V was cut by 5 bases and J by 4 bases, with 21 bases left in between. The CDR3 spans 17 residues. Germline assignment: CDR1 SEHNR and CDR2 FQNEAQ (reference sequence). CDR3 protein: CASSPPLRAGVNQPQHF. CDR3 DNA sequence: TGTGCCAGCAGCCCCCCGTTACGGGCAGGGGTAAATCAGCCCCAGCATTTT. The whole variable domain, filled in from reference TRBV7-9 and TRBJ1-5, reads DTGVSQNPRHKITKRGQNVTFRCDPISEHNRLYWYRQTLGQGPEFLTYFQNEAQLEKSRLLSDRFSAERPKGSFSTLEIQRTEQGDSAMYLCASSPPLRAGVNQPQHFGDGTRLSIL.

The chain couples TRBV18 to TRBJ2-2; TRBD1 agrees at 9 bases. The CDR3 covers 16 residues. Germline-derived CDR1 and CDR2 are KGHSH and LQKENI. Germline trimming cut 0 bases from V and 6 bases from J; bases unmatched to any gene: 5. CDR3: CASSPPGQGLAGELFF. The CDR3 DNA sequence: TGTGCCAGCTCACCACCGGGACAGGGACTCGCCGGGGAGCTGTTTTTT.

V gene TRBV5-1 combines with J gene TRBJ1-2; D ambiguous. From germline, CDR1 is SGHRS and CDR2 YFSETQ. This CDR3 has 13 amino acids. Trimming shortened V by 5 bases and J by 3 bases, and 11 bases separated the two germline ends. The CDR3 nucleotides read TGCGCCAGCAGGTCTGGGCGGGACTATGGCTACACCTTC. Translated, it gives CASRSGRDYGYTF. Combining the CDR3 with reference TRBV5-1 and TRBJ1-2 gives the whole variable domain KAGVTQTPRYLIKTRGQQVTLSCSPISGHRSVSWYQQTPGQGLQFLFEYFSETQRNKGNFPGRFSGRQFSNSRSEMNVSTLELGDSALYLCASRSGRDYGYTFGSGTRLTVV.

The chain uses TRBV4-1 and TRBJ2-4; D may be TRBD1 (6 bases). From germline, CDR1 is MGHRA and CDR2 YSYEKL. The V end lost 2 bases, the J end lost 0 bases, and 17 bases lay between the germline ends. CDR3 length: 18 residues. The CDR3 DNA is TGCGCCAGCAGCCAACCTACAGGGCATCGTTTAGCCAAAAACATTCAGTACTTC. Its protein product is CASSQPTGHRLAKNIQYF.

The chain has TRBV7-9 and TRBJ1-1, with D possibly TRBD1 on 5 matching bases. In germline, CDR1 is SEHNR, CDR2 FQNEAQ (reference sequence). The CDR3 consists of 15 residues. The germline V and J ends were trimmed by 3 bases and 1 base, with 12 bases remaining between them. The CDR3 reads CASSFRGGENTEAFF. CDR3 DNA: TGTGCCAGCAGCTTTCGGGGGGGTGAGAACACTGAAGCTTTCTTT.

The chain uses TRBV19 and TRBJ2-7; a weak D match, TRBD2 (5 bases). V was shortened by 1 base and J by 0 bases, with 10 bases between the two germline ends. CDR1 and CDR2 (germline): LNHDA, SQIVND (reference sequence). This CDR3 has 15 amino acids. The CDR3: CASSIGGMSSYEQYF. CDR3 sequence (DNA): TGTGCCAGTAGTATAGGAGGGATGAGCTCCTACGAGCAGTACTTC.

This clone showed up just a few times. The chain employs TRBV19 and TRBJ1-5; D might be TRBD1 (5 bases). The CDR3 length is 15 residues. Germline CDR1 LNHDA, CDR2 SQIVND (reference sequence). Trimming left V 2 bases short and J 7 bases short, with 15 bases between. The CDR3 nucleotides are TGTGCCAGTAGTATAATCCCAGGGTTGGAGCAGCCCCAGCATTTT. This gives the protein CASSIIPGLEQPQHF.

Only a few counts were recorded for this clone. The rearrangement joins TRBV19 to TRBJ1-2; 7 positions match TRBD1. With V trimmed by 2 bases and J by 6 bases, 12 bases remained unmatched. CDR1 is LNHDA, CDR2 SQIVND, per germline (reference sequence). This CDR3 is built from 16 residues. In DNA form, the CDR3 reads TGTGCCAGTAGTATAAGGCCGGGGACAGCGTCACATGGCTACACCTTC. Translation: CASSIRPGTASHGYTF.

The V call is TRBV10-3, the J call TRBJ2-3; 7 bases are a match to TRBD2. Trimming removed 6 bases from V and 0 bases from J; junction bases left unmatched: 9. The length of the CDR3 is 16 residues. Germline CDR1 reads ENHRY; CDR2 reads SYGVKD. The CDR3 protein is CAISPLSGASTDTQYF. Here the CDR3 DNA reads TGTGCCATCAGCCCCCTAAGCGGGGCTAGCACAGATACGCAGTATTTT.

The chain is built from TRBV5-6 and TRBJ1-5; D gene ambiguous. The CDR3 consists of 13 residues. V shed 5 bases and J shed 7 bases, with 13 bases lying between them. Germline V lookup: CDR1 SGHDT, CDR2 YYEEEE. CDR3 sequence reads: CASSSGRGQPQHF. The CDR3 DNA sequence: TGTGCCAGCAGTTCTGGGAGAGGGCAGCCCCAGCATTTT.

CDR3 bases: TGTGCCAGTGGAGACAGGGGGCTTGGCTACACCTTC. Residues: CASGDRGLGYTF. This chain uses TRBV19 with TRBJ1-2; 10 bases match TRBD1. The CDR3 is 12 residues long. After removal of 8 bases from V and 7 bases from J, the junction contained 4 bases not matched to a gene. Per the germline V gene, CDR1 is LNHDA and CDR2 is SQIVND (reference sequence).

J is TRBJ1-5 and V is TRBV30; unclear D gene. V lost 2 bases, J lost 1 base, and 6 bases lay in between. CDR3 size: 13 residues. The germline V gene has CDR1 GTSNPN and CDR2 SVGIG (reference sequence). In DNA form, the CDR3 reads TGTGCCTGGAGTCTGGAGAGCAATCAGCCCCAGCATTTT. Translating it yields CAWSLESNQPQHF. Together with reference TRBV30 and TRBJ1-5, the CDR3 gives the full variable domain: SQTIHQWPATLVQPVGSPLSLECTVEGTSNPNLYWYRQAAGRGLQLLFYSVGIGQISSEVPQNLSASRPQDRQFILSSKKLLLSDSGFYLCAWSLESNQPQHFGDGTRLSIL.

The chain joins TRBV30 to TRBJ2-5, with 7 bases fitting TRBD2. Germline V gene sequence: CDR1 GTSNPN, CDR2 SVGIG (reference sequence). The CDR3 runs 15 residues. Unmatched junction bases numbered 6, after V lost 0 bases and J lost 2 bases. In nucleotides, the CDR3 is TGTGCCTGGAGTGTAGGGGCGGGAGCACAAGAGACCCAGTACTTC. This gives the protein CAWSVGAGAQETQYF.

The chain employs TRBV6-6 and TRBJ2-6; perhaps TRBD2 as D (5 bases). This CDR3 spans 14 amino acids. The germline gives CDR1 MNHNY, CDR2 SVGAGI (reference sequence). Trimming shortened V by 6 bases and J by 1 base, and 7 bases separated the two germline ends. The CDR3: CASRSGSGANVLTF. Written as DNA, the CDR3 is TGTGCCAGCAGGTCGGGGTCTGGGGCCAACGTCCTGACTTTC.

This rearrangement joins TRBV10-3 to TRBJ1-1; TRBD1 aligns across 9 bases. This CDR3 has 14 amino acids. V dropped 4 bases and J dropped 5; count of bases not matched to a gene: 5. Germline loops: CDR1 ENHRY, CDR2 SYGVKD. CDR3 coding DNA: TGTGCCATCAGTGGGGGACAGGGTAAAACTGAAGCTTTCTTT. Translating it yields CAISGGQGKTEAFF.